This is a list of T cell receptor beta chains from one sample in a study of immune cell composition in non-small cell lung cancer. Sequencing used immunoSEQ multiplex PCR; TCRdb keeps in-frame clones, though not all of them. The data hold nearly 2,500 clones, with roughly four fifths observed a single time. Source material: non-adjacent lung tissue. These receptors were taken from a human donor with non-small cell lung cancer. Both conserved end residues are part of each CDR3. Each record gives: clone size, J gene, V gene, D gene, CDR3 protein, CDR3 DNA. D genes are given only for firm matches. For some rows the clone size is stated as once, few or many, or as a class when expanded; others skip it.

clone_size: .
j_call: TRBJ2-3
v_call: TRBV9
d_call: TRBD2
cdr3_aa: CASSILAGVPTDTQYF
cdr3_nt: TGTGCCAGCAGCATTTTGGCGGGAGTCCCGACAGATACGCAGTATTTT

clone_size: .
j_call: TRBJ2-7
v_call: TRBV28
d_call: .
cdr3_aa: CASSPPRADEQYF
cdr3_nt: TGTGCCAGCAGTCCCCCCCGAGCCGACGAGCAGTACTTC

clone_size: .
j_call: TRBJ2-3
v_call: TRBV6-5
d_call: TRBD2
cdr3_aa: CASRAGGGDTQYF
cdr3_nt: TGTGCCAGCAGGGCGGGAGGAGGAGATACGCAGTATTTT

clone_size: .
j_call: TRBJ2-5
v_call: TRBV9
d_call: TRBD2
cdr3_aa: CASSVAGGGVGYQETQYF
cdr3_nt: TGTGCCAGCAGCGTAGCGGGGGGTGGAGTGGGGTACCAAGAGACCCAGTACTTC

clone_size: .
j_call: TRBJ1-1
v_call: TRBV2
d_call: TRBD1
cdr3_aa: CASKPGGRGTEAFF
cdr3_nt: TGTGCCAGCAAACCAGGGGGGCGAGGCACTGAAGCTTTCTTT

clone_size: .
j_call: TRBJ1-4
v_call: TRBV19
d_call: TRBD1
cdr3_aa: CASSSRGGDEKLFF
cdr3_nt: TGTGCCAGTAGTTCACGAGGGGGCGATGAAAAACTGTTTTTT

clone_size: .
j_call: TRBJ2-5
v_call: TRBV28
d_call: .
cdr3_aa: CASSPPGGQETQYF
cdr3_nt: TGTGCCAGCAGCCCTCCCGGGGGGCAGGAGACCCAGTACTTC

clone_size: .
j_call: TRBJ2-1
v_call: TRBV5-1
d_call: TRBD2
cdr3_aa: CASSLASGEGYEQFF
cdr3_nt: TGCGCCAGCAGCTTGGCCAGCGGGGAAGGGTATGAGCAGTTCTTC

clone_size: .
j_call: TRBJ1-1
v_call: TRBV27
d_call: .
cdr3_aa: CASSSGVINTEAFF
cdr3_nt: TGTGCCAGCAGTAGCGGTGTGATTAACACTGAAGCTTTCTTT

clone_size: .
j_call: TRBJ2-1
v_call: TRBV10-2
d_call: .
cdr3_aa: CASSQRANEQFF
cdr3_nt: TGCGCCAGCAGTCAGAGGGCCAATGAGCAGTTCTTC

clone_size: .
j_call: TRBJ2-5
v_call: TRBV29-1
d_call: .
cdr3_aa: CSVHGETQYF
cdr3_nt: TGCAGCGTTCACGGGGAGACCCAGTACTTC

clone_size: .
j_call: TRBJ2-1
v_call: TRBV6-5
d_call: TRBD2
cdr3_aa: CASSYATGGLGGEQFF
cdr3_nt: TGTGCCAGCAGTTACGCGACGGGAGGTCTTGGAGGAGAGCAGTTCTTC

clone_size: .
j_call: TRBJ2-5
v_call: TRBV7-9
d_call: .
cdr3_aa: CASSPPMMGGGETQYF
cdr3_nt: TGTGCCAGCAGCCCCCCCATGATGGGGGGAGGAGAGACCCAGTACTTC

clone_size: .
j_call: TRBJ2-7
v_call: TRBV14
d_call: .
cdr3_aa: CASSPAGRSYEQYF
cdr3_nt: TGTGCCAGCAGCCCCGCAGGGCGTTCCTACGAGCAGTACTTC

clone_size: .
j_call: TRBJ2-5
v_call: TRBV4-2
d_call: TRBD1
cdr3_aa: CASSPGQGNQETQYF
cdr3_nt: TGTGCCAGCAGCCCCGGACAGGGGAACCAAGAGACCCAGTACTTC

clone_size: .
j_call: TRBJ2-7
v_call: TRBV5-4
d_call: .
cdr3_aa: CASSLRGLSAYEQYF
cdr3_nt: TGTGCCAGCAGCTTGCGAGGGCTCAGCGCCTACGAGCAGTACTTC

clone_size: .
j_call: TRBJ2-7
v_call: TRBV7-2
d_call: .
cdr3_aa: CASSLVLGGKYEQYF
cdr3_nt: TGTGCCAGCAGCTTAGTGCTCGGGGGAAAATACGAGCAGTACTTC

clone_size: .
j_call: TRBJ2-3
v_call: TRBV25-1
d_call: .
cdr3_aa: CASAYLSDTQYF
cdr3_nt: TGTGCCTCCGCGTACCTCTCGGATACGCAGTATTTT

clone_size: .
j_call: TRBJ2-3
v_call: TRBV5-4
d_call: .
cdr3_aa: CASSSKGGGGDTQYF
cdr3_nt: TGTGCCAGCTCCTCCAAAGGGGGGGGAGGGGATACGCAGTATTTT

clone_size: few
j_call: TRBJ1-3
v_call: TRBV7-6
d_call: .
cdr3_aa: CASSPDRTSGNTIYF
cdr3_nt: TGTGCCAGCAGCCCCGACAGGACCTCTGGAAACACCATATATTTT

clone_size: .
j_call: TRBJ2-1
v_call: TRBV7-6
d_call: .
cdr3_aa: CASSLASSSTLNEQFF
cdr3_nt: TGTGCCAGCAGCTTAGCTAGCAGCTCAACCCTCAATGAGCAGTTCTTC

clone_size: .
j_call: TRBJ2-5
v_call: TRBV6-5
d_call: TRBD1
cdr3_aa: CASSRQGFGTQYF
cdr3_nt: TGTGCCAGCAGTCGACAGGGATTCGGGACCCAGTACTTC

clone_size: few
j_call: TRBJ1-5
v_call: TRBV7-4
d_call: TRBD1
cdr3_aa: CASSFFGDRGLVSNQPQHF
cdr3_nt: TGTGCCAGCAGCTTTTTCGGGGACAGGGGGCTTGTGAGCAATCAGCCCCAGCATTTT

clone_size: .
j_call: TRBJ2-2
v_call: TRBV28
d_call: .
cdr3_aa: CASSYGPVGATNTGELFF
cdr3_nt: TGTGCCAGCAGTTATGGCCCGGTGGGGGCGACGAACACCGGGGAGCTGTTTTTT

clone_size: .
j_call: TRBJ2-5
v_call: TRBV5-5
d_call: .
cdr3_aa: CASSLVRQGGETQYF
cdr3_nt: TGTGCCAGCAGCTTGGTTCGTCAGGGTGGAGAGACCCAGTACTTC

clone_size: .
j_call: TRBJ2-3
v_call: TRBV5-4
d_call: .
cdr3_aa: CASSLQGSTDTQYF
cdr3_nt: TGTGCCAGCAGCTTACAGGGTAGCACAGATACGCAGTATTTT

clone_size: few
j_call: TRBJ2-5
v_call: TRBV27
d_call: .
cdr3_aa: CASSFKRVSQETQYF
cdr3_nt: TGTGCCAGCAGTTTTAAGAGGGTTTCTCAAGAGACCCAGTACTTC

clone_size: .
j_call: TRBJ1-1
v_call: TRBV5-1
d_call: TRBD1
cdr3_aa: CASSRTGNTEAFF
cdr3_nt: TGCGCCAGCAGCAGGACAGGAAACACTGAAGCTTTCTTT

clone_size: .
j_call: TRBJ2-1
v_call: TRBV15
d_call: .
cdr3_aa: CATSRDLGVGSYNEQFF
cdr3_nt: TGTGCCACCAGCAGAGATCTCGGGGTGGGCTCCTACAATGAGCAGTTCTTC

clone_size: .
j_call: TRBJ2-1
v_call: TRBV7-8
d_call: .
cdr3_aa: CVSSPTSRNSYNEQFF
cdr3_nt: TGTGTCAGCAGCCCAACTAGCCGTAATTCATACAATGAGCAGTTCTTC

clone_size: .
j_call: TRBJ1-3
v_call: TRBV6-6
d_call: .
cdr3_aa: CASGTWSSGNTIYF
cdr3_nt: TGTGCCAGCGGCACCTGGTCCTCTGGAAACACCATATATTTT

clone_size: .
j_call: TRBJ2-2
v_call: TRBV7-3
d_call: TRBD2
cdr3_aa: CASSLSRGDTGELFF
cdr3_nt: TGTGCCAGCAGCTTAAGTCGGGGGGATACCGGGGAGCTGTTTTTT

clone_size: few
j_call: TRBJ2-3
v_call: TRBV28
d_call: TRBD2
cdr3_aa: CASSSWTSGRGTDTQYF
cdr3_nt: TGTGCCAGCAGTTCCTGGACTAGCGGGAGAGGAACAGATACGCAGTATTTT

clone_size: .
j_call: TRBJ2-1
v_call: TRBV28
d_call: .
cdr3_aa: CASSLFGQWTYNEQFF
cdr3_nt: TGTGCCAGCAGTTTATTTGGGCAGTGGACCTACAATGAGCAGTTCTTC

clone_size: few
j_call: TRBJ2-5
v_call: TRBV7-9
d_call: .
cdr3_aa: CASGGSGGGTQYF
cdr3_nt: TGTGCCTCCGGTGGATCGGGCGGAGGGACCCAGTACTTC

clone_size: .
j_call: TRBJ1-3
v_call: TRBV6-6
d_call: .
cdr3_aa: CASSYDSFGNTIYF
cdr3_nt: TGTGCCAGCAGTTACGACAGCTTTGGAAACACCATATATTTT

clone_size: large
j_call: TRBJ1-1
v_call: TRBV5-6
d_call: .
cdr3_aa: CASSLDREQASEAFF
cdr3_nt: TGTGCCAGCAGCTTGGATAGGGAACAGGCTTCAGAAGCTTTCTTT

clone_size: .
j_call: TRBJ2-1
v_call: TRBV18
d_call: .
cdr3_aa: CASSPRGIDEQFF
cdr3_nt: TGTGCCAGCTCACCAAGGGGTATCGATGAGCAGTTCTTC

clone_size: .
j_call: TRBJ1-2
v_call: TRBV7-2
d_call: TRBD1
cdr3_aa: CASSLGGTGDYGYTF
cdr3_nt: TGTGCCAGCAGCTTAGGCGGGACAGGGGACTATGGCTACACCTTC

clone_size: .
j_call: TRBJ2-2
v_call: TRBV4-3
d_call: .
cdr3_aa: CASSQHGLNTGELFF
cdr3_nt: TGCGCCAGCAGCCAGCACGGACTTAACACCGGGGAGCTGTTTTTT

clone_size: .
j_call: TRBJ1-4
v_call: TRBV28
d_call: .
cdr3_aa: CASSFLEATNEKLFF
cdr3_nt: TGTGCCAGCAGTTTTTTGGAGGCAACTAATGAAAAACTGTTTTTT

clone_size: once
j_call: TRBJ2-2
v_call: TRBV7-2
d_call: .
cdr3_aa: CASSSLDWGEAGELFF
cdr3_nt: TGTGCCAGCAGCTCGCTAGACTGGGGCGAGGCCGGGGAGCTGTTTTTT